Below, 5 T cell receptor gamma chains from the same sample are listed, as sequenced in a study of γδ T cells in repeated Plasmodium falciparum infection. TCRdb re-called the multiplex PCR reads through CATT. The repertoire includes 30,000 or so gamma-chain clones, around 1.4% of them detected once, and approximately 19% sits in the top ten. Flow sorting of PBMC yielded separate Vgamma9/Vdelta2+ and Vdelta2-negative gammadelta T cell populations for bulk repertoire analysis. The material sequenced was gamma-delta T cells from blood. These receptors came from a pool of human donors (malaria-infected and uninfected, not separated).

In its sample, this clone was seen many times. TCRdb's protein for this DNA is that of a much larger clone and differs from the translation at residue 13, likely a read error; the protein shown is the DNA translation. The chain employs TRGV3 and TRGJ1 or TRGJ2. The CDR3 has 14 residues. CDR1 and CDR2 from the germline V gene are VTNTFY and YDVSTARD (reference sequence). The CDR3 sequence is CATWDSPGGYKKIF. The CDR3 DNA is TGTGCCACCTGGGACAGTCCGGGGGGTTATAAGAAAATCTTT.

The table lists this clone with many counts. Only one base separates this from a far larger clonotype, so it likely reflects a read error. The sample has other DNA sequences that encode this CDR3 too. For the V gene the call is TRGV9; the J gene has no call. Per the germline V gene, CDR1 is GITISATS and CDR2 is ISYDGTV (reference sequence). CDR3 size: 18 residues. DNA of the CDR3: TGTGCCTTGTGGGAGGTGCAGCCCCAAGAGTTGGGCAAAAAAATCAAGGTGTTT. Its translation: CALWEVQPQELGKKIKVF.

This clone was observed at least ten times. The amino acid sequence in TCRdb belongs to a much larger clone and departs from this DNA's translation at residue 3, likely a sequencing read error; the sequence shown is translated from the DNA. The chain recombines TRGV9 with TRGJ1 or TRGJ2. TCRdb gives no J gene; it was assigned here by matching the DNA to germline. Per germline, CDR1 GITISATS and CDR2 ISYDGTV (reference sequence). The CDR3 runs to 11 residues. The CDR3 region has the DNA TGTGCCTCGTGGGAGGTTGGGAAGAAACTCTTT. It translates to CASWEVGKKLF.

At least ten counts were recorded for this clone. A read error is likely here: a far larger clone is one base away. Other DNA sequences within the sample encode an identical CDR3. The V gene is TRGV9, but the J gene lacks a call. This CDR3 has 22 residues. CDR1 and CDR2 from the germline V gene are GITISATS and ISYDGTV (reference sequence). The CDR3 sequence is CALWEVQATIQKQELGKKIKVF. The CDR3 region has the DNA TGTGCCTTGTGGGAGGTGCAGGCAACCATCCAGAAACAAGAGTTGGGCAAAAAAATCAAGGTATTC.

Concerning this clone itself: The protein recorded in TCRdb matches a much larger clone and deviates from this DNA's translation at residue 6, suggesting a read error; the protein here is obtained by translating the DNA. The chain employs TRGV4 and TRGJ1 or TRGJ2. The J gene comes from matching the DNA to germline here; TCRdb lacks it. The CDR3 is made up of 11 amino acids. In germline, CDR1 is EGSTGY, CDR2 YDSYTSSV. The ends lost 2 bases at V and 12 bases at J; junction bases unmatched: 7. Here the CDR3 DNA reads TGTGCCACCTGGGATGAGGTCGGGAAACTCTTT. Translation: CATWDEVGKLF.